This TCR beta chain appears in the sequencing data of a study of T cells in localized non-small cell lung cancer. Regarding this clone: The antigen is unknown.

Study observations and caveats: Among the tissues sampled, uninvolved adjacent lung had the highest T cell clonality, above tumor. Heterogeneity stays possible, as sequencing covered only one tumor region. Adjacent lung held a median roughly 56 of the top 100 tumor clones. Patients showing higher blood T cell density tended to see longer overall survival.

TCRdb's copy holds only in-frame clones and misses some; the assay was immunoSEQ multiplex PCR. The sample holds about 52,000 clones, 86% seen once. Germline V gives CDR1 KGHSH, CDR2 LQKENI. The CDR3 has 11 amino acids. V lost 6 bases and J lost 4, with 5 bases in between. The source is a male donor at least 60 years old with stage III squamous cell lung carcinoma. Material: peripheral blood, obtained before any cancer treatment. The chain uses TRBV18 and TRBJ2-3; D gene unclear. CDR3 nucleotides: TGTGCCAGCTCGTCGCCAGATACGCAGTATTTT. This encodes CASSSPDTQYF.